Included here is one T cell receptor beta chain sequence, with context. This clone's antigen is unknown. Per-base quality was not reported, and no clone a single base away is much larger than it. Libraries were made using the immunoSEQ multiplex PCR assay. The multiplex PCR relied on a mix of 60 forward primers for TCR Vbeta segments and 13 reverse primers for TCR Jbeta segments. The CDR3 region of rearranged TCR beta genes was amplified from genomic DNA by a multiplex PCR assay. The amplified TCR beta libraries were sequenced on the Illumina HiSeq System as 87-base-pair reads. In the authors' own workflow: A later analysis counted some 80 million unique TCR beta chains across the 666 repertoires, and 9 million to 14 million of these chains were shared by at least two donors. Raw reads were error-corrected and collapsed into unique sequences by a nearest-neighbor algorithm in which closely related sequences were merged to remove PCR and sequencing errors. V, D and J gene segments were assigned by aligning CDR3 sequences to IMGT reference sequences. For a sequence to be retained, a match of at least six nucleotides was required to both a V gene segment and a J gene segment. A rearrangement was called productive if the CDR3 had no stop codons and remained in frame with V and J, and every other rearrangement was called non-productive. Following IMGT convention, CDR3 was defined as the stretch from the second conserved V-encoded cysteine up to the conserved J-encoded phenylalanine. Sequences without an unambiguous match to a single V gene segment were excluded from the earlier analysis of a few hundred of the donors. In an earlier analysis of a few hundred of the donors, V segments were called functional above 56.7% productive rearrangements and were called segregating when the between-donor standard deviation exceeded 5%. A statistical classification framework was built to diagnose cytomegalovirus status from the catalog of TCR beta chain sequences. V and J gene assignment, in a later analysis, came from comparing TCR nucleotide sequences with IMGT/GENE-DB human TR gene sequences. In a later analysis, CDR3 sequences and most-parsimonious VDJ recombination scenarios were assigned using the TCRdist pipeline. A later analysis defined each TCR beta chain by its CDR3 amino acid sequence plus V-gene family, and excluded reads lacking a unique V-gene family. A later analysis removed 450 to 600 highly shared, low-generation-probability nucleotide sequences to deal with suspected cross-contamination and a sequencing artifact. In a later analysis, a clonal expansion index for each public chain was calculated from normalized within-repertoire ranks of inferred template counts. Generation probabilities in a later analysis came from a VDJ recombination model fitted to out-of-frame rearrangements, and those results were checked against IGoR. In a later analysis, hypergeometric tests were used to score TCR-TCR, TCR-HLA and TCR-CMV co-occurrence, with a repertoire-size bias correction applied to TCR pairs. In a later analysis, false discovery rates were estimated by permuting HLA or CMV assignments 20 times. In a later analysis, co-occurring TCRs were grouped using DBSCAN, with TCRdist sequence similarity added in when clustering inside HLA-allele-positive subsets. Co-occurrence clustering excluded repertoires with fewer than 30,000 or more than 120,000 public chains, plus five with anomalous nucleotide sharing. TCRdb took over this immuneACCESS table, retaining in-frame rearrangements with V and J assigned. Such tables are incomplete; in checked studies, under half of the missing clones stem from an unresolved V gene, and the remainder is unexplained. The V and J calls and the clone size are those of that table, but D and trimming were determined from the DNA. The sample table holds 200,000 or so clones, of which almost 85% were seen once. Around 0.26% of the sample lies in the top ten.

The data originate from a study of cytomegalovirus exposure and HLA in healthy donors (dated by TCRdb to the late 2010s). Context from the whole study: An earlier analysis of several hundred of the donors reported 276 Gb of sequence data and 100 million to 120 million unique TCR beta sequences obtained from around 190 million T cells. Around 320 gigabases of sequencing data and 70 million to 100 million unique TCR sequences were included in an early release covering roughly 600 HLA-typed donors. The genetic ancestry cluster associated with self-reported Caucasian donors included about 81% of the approximately 400 genotyped donors. The study aimed to test whether signatures of past pathogen exposure could be identified by cataloging public T cell receptors. The T cell repertoires of under 700 subjects were profiled by immunosequencing and related to cytomegalovirus serostatus. Along with the approximately 700-subject first cohort, a separate validation cohort of some 130 different subjects was used. To predict cytomegalovirus infection status, the study combined high-throughput TCR immunosequencing, statistical association of individual TCRs with disease status, and machine learning. To study patterns of TCR occurrence, a later analysis re-analyzed previously published TCR beta repertoires from around 700 donors and added high-resolution HLA genotyping. Rather than using new phenotypic data, the later analysis identified candidate immune exposures from TCR beta sequences and from how often those sequences occurred across donors. An earlier analysis of some 500 of the donors applied high-throughput TCR beta sequencing to assess whether each TCR beta V gene segment acted as functional or pseudogenic. Alongside the repertoire data, information on donor age, sex, ethnicity and CMV serostatus was compiled. Genome-wide SNP genotypes for about 60% of the roughly 700 donors were used in a later genetic analysis, which treated that subset as a discovery cohort. All discovery cohort repertoires had been generated using a single sequencing platform. HLA typing covered class I and class II loci at four-digit resolution. Typing coverage differed by locus: A, B, C, DRB1 and DQB1 were typed in roughly 620-630 donors, DQA1 in about 560, DPA1 in some 610, and DPB1 in roughly 450. Because of strong linkage in the cohort, roughly five DR-DQ haplotypes were treated as single units for association and clustering. Among a few hundred genotyped donors of the cohort, an average of roughly 240,000 unique TCR beta nucleotide sequences were sequenced per donor, roughly 20% of them non-productive.

V loses 0 bases, J loses 4 bases, and the germline ends lie 13 bases apart. Inclusive of the bounding cysteine and phenylalanine, the CDR3 is 15 residues long. Left in the record is the CDR3 DNA by itself, 45 bases read in frame from the first base. CDR1 and CDR2 are drawn from the germline V gene: SGHRS, YFSETQ. The cohort comprised fewer than 750 healthy bone marrow donors. At the time of sampling, all cohort members were nominally healthy, though unrecorded immune exposures were likely present. The donor was CMV seronegative and belonged to the group of 352 seronegative cohort members. Each donor provided a peripheral blood sample, and peripheral blood mononuclear cells were used for TCR beta sequencing. Genomic DNA extraction from the blood cell samples was performed with the Qiagen DNeasy Blood Extraction Kit. Points the paper makes about the study in general: This cohort had only TCR beta chains sequenced, and the lack of alpha or paired-chain data limited which features could be detected. Several of the top co-occurrence clusters appeared to be linked to parvovirus B19, influenza, CMV and Epstein-Barr virus, according to a later analysis. Correlated functional status among segregating V segments might reflect linkage disequilibrium, but an unknown experimental factor could not be ruled out. Cytomegalovirus status was reported to be diagnosed by the classifier with high specificity and sensitivity in both the original and validation cohorts. In a later analysis, most CMV-associated TCR beta chains were found to appear HLA-restricted, with HLA associations seemingly driven largely by CMV exposure. In a later analysis, HLA-associated TCR beta chains were found to be more clonally expanded and to have lower generation probabilities than equally common non-associated chains. According to the authors, the approach could potentially be generalized to other disease states and immunological phenotypes. While some public TCRs were present in many individuals, most TCR sequences turned up only very rarely across donors. In a later analysis, TCR association rates were found to vary across HLA loci, with the most associated TCRs seen for DRB1 alleles and the fewest for HLA-C alleles. V-gene and J-gene trimming of TCR beta chains was associated with a missense DCLRE1C variant in a later genetic analysis, and the association was replicated in an independent cohort. Because counts were too low, fewer than 20 rarely observed V segments, including chromosome 9 orphons, were excluded from the earlier analysis of roughly 580 of the donors. In a later analysis, some 18,000 TCR beta sequences were associated with specific HLA alleles at a false discovery rate of 0.05. The presence/absence analyses assumed that sequencing depth was roughly uniform across donors, and that assumption may not be true. According to a later genetic analysis, donors in an Asian-associated ancestry cluster had fewer N-insertions in productive TCRs than the roughly 700-donor mean. In vitro tests confirmed that a few of the cytomegalovirus-associated TCR beta chains recognize cytomegalovirus antigens. A group of highly shared sequence variants was considered likely to be a technical artifact of the sequencing pipeline. A further reported finding was that TCR beta sequences accurately predicted the HLA-A and HLA-B alleles for most subjects in the first cohort. The 87-base-pair reads could not distinguish some IMGT-functional V segments, including TRBV6-2 and TRBV6-3, so those segments were excluded. For the cohort, immune exposure information was limited to CMV serostatus. The study listed approximately 150 TCR beta chains as associated with cytomegalovirus. Assigning TCR associations to individual alleles was difficult when HLA alleles, especially DR and DQ, strongly co-occurred. HLA typing was unavailable for some donors at each locus, so association tests used only the typed subset. Broadly in line with IMGT annotations, most TCR beta V segments showed up in productive rearrangements about 90% or about 30% of the time in an earlier analysis of several hundred of the donors.

Sequenced: PBMCs. The chain was built from TRBV5-1 and TRBJ1-2; TRBD1 is a possible D gene, resting on 6 matching bases. The receptor's source is a boy between 5 and 17 years old in good health and CMV-seronegative. The bases are TGCGCCAGCAGCTTGGTAATTGGACAGATCTATGGCTACACCTTC. It specifies CASSLVIGQIYGYTF.